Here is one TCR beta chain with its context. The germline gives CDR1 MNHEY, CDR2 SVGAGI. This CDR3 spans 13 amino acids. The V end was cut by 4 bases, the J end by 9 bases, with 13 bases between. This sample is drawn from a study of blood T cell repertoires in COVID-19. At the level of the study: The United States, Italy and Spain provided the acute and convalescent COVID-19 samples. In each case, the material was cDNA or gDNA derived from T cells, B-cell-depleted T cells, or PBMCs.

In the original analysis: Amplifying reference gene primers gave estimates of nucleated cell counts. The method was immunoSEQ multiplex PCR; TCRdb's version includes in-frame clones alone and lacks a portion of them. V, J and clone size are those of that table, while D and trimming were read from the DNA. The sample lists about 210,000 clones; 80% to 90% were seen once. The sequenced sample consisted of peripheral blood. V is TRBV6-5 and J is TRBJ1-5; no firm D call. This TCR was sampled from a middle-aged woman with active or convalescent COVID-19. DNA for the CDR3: TGTGCCAGCAGTTCGGAGGGTCGGGGGCCCCAGCATTTT. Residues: CASSSEGRGPQHF.